This entry describes one TCR beta chain. In this sample, this clonotype turned up many times. No cognate antigen has been identified for it. Base qualities were left out, and no much larger clone turns up one base away. This entry comes from a study of blood T cells in healthy people across ages (dated by TCRdb to the mid-2010s). General notes on the study: In model experiments, roughly one uniquely barcoded TCR beta cDNA molecule per two T cells was captured by template switching. Age-related changes in TCR beta repertoire diversity were measured in the study by deep sequencing normalized with unique cDNA molecular identifiers. The donors were divided into four age groups: young (average around 16 years), middle-aged (about 41), aged (under 70) and long-lived (about 90). Donors of different ages were randomly distributed across sequencing lanes to avoid experimental bias. The study analyzed two additional independent replicas of 1 million unique cDNA reads from the same blood draw for two donors, one aged 18 to 30 and one aged 80 or older. Study-wide conclusions, independent of this receptor: Observed TCR beta diversity correlated strongly with the percentage of naive T cells measured by flow cytometry. Observed TCR beta diversity per million T cells fell roughly linearly with age, and a significant reduction was already apparent by age around 39. Estimates of total diversity based on one million sequenced T cells were regarded as lower bounds and as underestimates. Because the CMV infection status of the donors was unknown, age-related changes in expanded clonotypes may potentially have been confounded. Because profiling used bulk unsorted PBMCs, naive and antigen-experienced compartments could not be compared conclusively. The long-lived group showed more naive CD4+ T cells, fewer expanded clones and increased TCR diversity than the aged group, suggesting age selection.

Libraries came from 5' RACE. The instrument given in TCRdb is Illumina HiSeq 2500. A second PCR of about 7 to 12 cycles was run with a J-beta primer mix and a sample-barcoded 5' primer. A template-switch 5' adaptor carrying 12 random nucleotides introduced a unique molecular identifier onto each TCR beta cDNA molecule. Each sample yielded at least 2.5 million CDR3-containing paired-end reads. First-strand cDNA synthesis was performed from all RNA using the Mint cDNA synthesis kit, with priming by a TRBC-specific oligonucleotide. After uracil-DNA glycosylase treatment, a first 18-cycle PCR used universal primers M1SS and BC2_uni_R on all cDNA. The authors processed their data as follows. For normalization, 1 million high-quality reads, each with a distinct molecular identifier, were randomly selected from each sample. Instead of being binned into consensus sequences, reads that shared molecular identifiers were thrown out. MiTCR, run with a Q25 quality threshold and the strictest error-elimination algorithm, handled CDR3 identification, clonotype clustering and error correction. A nonparametric unseen species model with Euler transformation was used to estimate a lower bound on total TCR beta diversity. TCRdb reworked the public reads: Q25 trimming with fastp, MiXCR clone assembly, productive beta chains retained. Entries are consolidated by CDR3 protein sequence, retaining the most common genes and DNA. The V and J calls were not made by the authors but by TCRdb's processing. The sample has hundreds of thousands of distinct CDR3 sequences on record, 52% of them singletons. Roughly 13% of the sample is taken by the ten largest.

The V end loses 8 bases and the J end loses 1 base, and a stretch of 13 bases separates them. The germline V gene provides CDR1 MGHDK and CDR2 SYGVNS. The CDR3 numbers 14 residues from cysteine through phenylalanine. The DNA shown is the 42-base CDR3, in frame from base 1. Donors were approximately 42 systemically healthy Caucasian individuals from Russia aged roughly 6 to 90 years. Around 9.9 milliliters of peripheral blood were collected from each donor into EDTA-treated Vacutainer tubes. Ficoll-Paque density-gradient centrifugation was used to isolate PBMCs, with at least 7 million per sample. Total RNA, at least 5 micrograms per sample, was extracted from PBMCs with Trizol reagent. For every donor, an aliquot of PBMCs went through flow cytometry to measure the percentages of naive CD45RAhigh/CD27high T cells.

This sequence originates from an elderly woman in good health. The chain couples TRBV25-1 to TRBJ2-3, with the D gene not confidently named. Sequenced sample: blood. The CDR3 region has the sequence CASGVLGGTDTQYF. The bases are TGTGCCAGCGGAGTGTTAGGCGGCACAGATACGCAGTATTTT.